A selection of T cell receptor beta chains follows, all from one sample in a study of CD8+ T cells in alopecia areata. Some clones are missing from TCRdb's copy, which holds only in-frame ones; the method was immunoSEQ multiplex PCR. This table holds 150,000 or so clones, over 45% found once. Sequencing used CD4+ T cells sorted from blood. Receptor source: a human donor with alopecia areata. CDR3s include the opening cysteine and the closing phenylalanine or tryptophan. Fields, in order: V gene, clone size, J gene, D gene, CDR3 protein, CDR3 DNA. The D gene is left open where the match is weak. Clone size is shown for a subset of rows, as once, few, many or a class of expanded clone.

V: TRBV19
size: few
J: TRBJ2-7
D: .
CDR3: CASSLSSGASSYEQYF
DNA: TGTGCCAGTAGCCTTAGCTCGGGGGCGAGCTCCTACGAGCAGTACTTC

V: TRBV28
size: few
J: TRBJ2-1
D: TRBD1
CDR3: CASTRDRVIVEQFF
DNA: TGTGCCAGCACTCGGGACAGGGTTATAGTTGAGCAGTTCTTC

V: TRBV5-6
size: .
J: TRBJ2-3
D: .
CDR3: CASSLIADTQYF
DNA: TGTGCCAGCAGCTTGATCGCAGATACGCAGTATTTT

V: TRBV27
size: .
J: TRBJ2-1
D: .
CDR3: CASRDAGRAGNEQFF
DNA: TGTGCCAGCAGGGACGCGGGCCGCGCGGGGAATGAGCAGTTCTTC

V: TRBV11-1
size: .
J: TRBJ2-7
D: .
CDR3: CASSPLDTAYEQYF
DNA: TGTGCCAGCAGCCCCCTGGACACCGCCTACGAGCAGTACTTC

V: TRBV5-1
size: .
J: TRBJ2-1
D: TRBD2
CDR3: CASSLALAGGNEQFF
DNA: TGCGCCAGCAGCTTGGCCCTAGCGGGAGGGAATGAGCAGTTCTTC

V: TRBV5-4
size: .
J: TRBJ2-1
D: TRBD2
CDR3: CASSASGRDYNEQFF
DNA: TGTGCCAGCAGCGCTAGCGGGAGGGACTACAATGAGCAGTTCTTC

V: TRBV10-2
size: few
J: TRBJ2-7
D: .
CDR3: CASYVFLGGASGEQYF
DNA: TGCGCCAGCTATGTCTTTTTGGGAGGAGCCTCGGGCGAGCAGTACTTC

V: TRBV20-1
size: .
J: TRBJ2-4
D: .
CDR3: CSARGSIQYF
DNA: TGCAGTGCTAGAGGTTCGATTCAGTACTTC

V: TRBV30
size: .
J: TRBJ1-2
D: .
CDR3: CAVVWGLYGYTF
DNA: TGTGCCGTAGTGTGGGGTCTCTATGGCTACACCTTC

V: TRBV5-1
size: .
J: TRBJ2-3
D: .
CDR3: CASSLGPSGTDTQYF
DNA: TGCGCCAGCAGCTTGGGACCCAGCGGCACAGATACGCAGTATTTT

V: TRBV28
size: few
J: TRBJ2-3
D: TRBD1
CDR3: CASRDRVLFTQYF
DNA: TGTGCCAGCAGGGACAGGGTCTTGTTTACGCAGTATTTT

V: TRBV7-8
size: .
J: TRBJ2-6
D: .
CDR3: CASSPRDGANVLTF
DNA: TGTGCCAGCAGCCCGAGGGATGGGGCCAACGTCCTGACTTTC

V: TRBV5-1
size: .
J: TRBJ2-7
D: .
CDR3: CASSKGAYEQYF
DNA: TGCGCCAGCAGCAAAGGAGCCTACGAGCAGTACTTC

V: TRBV7-9
size: once
J: TRBJ2-7
D: .
CDR3: CAGQSSYEQYF
DNA: TGTGCCGGGCAGAGCTCCTACGAGCAGTACTTC

V: TRBV7-9
size: .
J: TRBJ1-1
D: .
CDR3: CASSFTGGTEAFF
DNA: TGTGCCAGCAGCTTTACGGGCGGGACTGAAGCTTTCTTT

V: TRBV7-9
size: few
J: TRBJ1-1
D: .
CDR3: CASSPLMNTEAFF
DNA: TGTGCCAGCAGCCCCCTAATGAACACTGAAGCTTTCTTT

V: TRBV28
size: .
J: TRBJ2-7
D: .
CDR3: CASSLLYRSSYEQYF
DNA: TGTGCCAGCAGTTTGTTGTACAGAAGCTCCTACGAGCAGTACTTC

V: TRBV5-1
size: .
J: TRBJ2-3
D: .
CDR3: CASSLAGTDTQYF
DNA: TGCGCCAGCAGCTTGGCGGGCACAGATACGCAGTATTTT

V: TRBV7-3
size: .
J: TRBJ2-1
D: .
CDR3: CASSLAPTRNEQFF
DNA: TGTGCCAGCAGCTTAGCCCCGACGAGGAATGAGCAGTTCTTC

V: TRBV5-4
size: .
J: TRBJ2-3
D: TRBD2
CDR3: CASRVAGPTDTQYF
DNA: TGTGCCAGCAGAGTAGCGGGACCCACAGATACGCAGTATTTT

V: TRBV4-1
size: .
J: TRBJ2-1
D: .
CDR3: CASSQGYNEQFF
DNA: TGCGCCAGCAGCCAAGGGTACAATGAGCAGTTCTTC

V: TRBV6-5
size: .
J: TRBJ2-7
D: TRBD2
CDR3: CASSYSERGNEQYF
DNA: TGTGCCAGCAGTTACTCGGAGCGGGGGAACGAGCAGTACTTC

V: TRBV15
size: .
J: TRBJ2-7
D: .
CDR3: CATSRDLFDRMLGEQYF
DNA: TGTGCCACCAGCAGAGATCTATTTGACAGGATGCTTGGCGAGCAGTACTTC

V: TRBV27
size: .
J: TRBJ2-7
D: .
CDR3: CASRYRTGLGYEQYF
DNA: TGTGCCAGCAGGTACCGAACAGGGCTTGGGTACGAGCAGTACTTC

V: TRBV29-1
size: .
J: TRBJ2-3
D: .
CDR3: CSARVTHSTDTQYF
DNA: TGCAGCGCTCGCGTGACACACTCCACAGATACGCAGTATTTT

V: TRBV29-1
size: few
J: TRBJ2-7
D: TRBD1
CDR3: CSVESTGALYEQYF
DNA: TGCAGCGTTGAATCGACAGGGGCCCTCTACGAGCAGTACTTC

V: TRBV7-9
size: .
J: TRBJ2-2
D: .
CDR3: CASSLRGTGELFF
DNA: TGTGCCAGCAGCTTGCGGGGCACCGGGGAGCTGTTTTTT

V: TRBV29-1
size: once
J: TRBJ2-7
D: .
CDR3: CSVDGAYEQYF
DNA: TGCAGCGTTGACGGGGCCTACGAGCAGTACTTC

V: TRBV2
size: .
J: TRBJ1-2
D: .
CDR3: CAGWGQGHGYTF
DNA: TGTGCCGGATGGGGTCAAGGGCATGGCTACACCTTC

V: TRBV5-1
size: once
J: TRBJ2-5
D: .
CDR3: CASGWGAGTNGETQYF
DNA: TGCGCCAGCGGATGGGGGGCAGGGACTAACGGGGAGACCCAGTACTTC

V: TRBV5-1
size: few
J: TRBJ2-2
D: TRBD2
CDR3: CASSELAGGNTGELFF
DNA: TGCGCCAGCAGCGAACTAGCGGGGGGCAACACCGGGGAGCTGTTTTTT

V: TRBV28
size: .
J: TRBJ2-1
D: TRBD1
CDR3: CASSFFRGRASASYNEQFF
DNA: TGTGCCAGCAGTTTTTTCAGGGGGCGAGCCAGCGCTTCCTACAATGAGCAGTTCTTC

V: TRBV6-1
size: once
J: TRBJ2-2
D: TRBD2
CDR3: CASSQDLAGVVTGELFF
DNA: TGTGCCAGCAGTCAAGACCTAGCGGGAGTCGTCACCGGGGAGCTGTTTTTT

V: TRBV5-6
size: .
J: TRBJ1-2
D: TRBD1
CDR3: CASSRDSLLYGYTF
DNA: TGTGCCAGCAGTCGGGACAGCCTTCTCTATGGCTACACCTTC

V: TRBV29-1
size: .
J: TRBJ2-7
D: .
CDR3: CSVEESTGPTYEQYF
DNA: TGCAGCGTTGAAGAGTCTACCGGTCCTACCTACGAGCAGTACTTC

V: TRBV4-1
size: few
J: TRBJ2-1
D: TRBD2
CDR3: CASSQVGTSGRLEQFF
DNA: TGCGCCAGCAGCCAAGTTGGGACTAGCGGGAGACTAGAGCAGTTCTTC

V: TRBV7-9
size: .
J: TRBJ2-3
D: TRBD2
CDR3: CASSPLQREGTDTQYF
DNA: TGTGCCAGCAGCCCTCTGCAGCGGGAGGGCACAGATACGCAGTATTTT

V: TRBV29-1
size: few
J: TRBJ2-6
D: .
CDR3: CSVGDEANVLTF
DNA: TGCAGCGTGGGTGACGAGGCCAACGTCCTGACTTTC

V: TRBV9
size: .
J: TRBJ1-2
D: .
CDR3: CASSVVPQGGYGYTF
DNA: TGTGCCAGCAGCGTAGTCCCCCAGGGCGGCTATGGCTACACCTTC

V: TRBV19
size: few
J: TRBJ2-1
D: TRBD2
CDR3: CASKGGKNEQFF
DNA: TGTGCCAGTAAGGGAGGGAAAAATGAGCAGTTCTTC

V: TRBV19
size: few
J: TRBJ2-6
D: .
CDR3: CASKEGSSGANVLTF
DNA: TGTGCCAGTAAGGAGGGGAGCTCTGGGGCCAACGTCCTGACTTTC

V: TRBV23-1
size: .
J: TRBJ2-5
D: .
CDR3: CASSQEVQTKSKETQYF
DNA: TGCGCCAGCAGTCAAGAGGTCCAGACGAAGAGTAAAGAGACCCAGTACTTC

V: TRBV4-1
size: .
J: TRBJ2-3
D: .
CDR3: CASSQTRTASTDTQYF
DNA: TGCGCCAGCAGCCAGACGCGGACGGCTAGCACAGATACGCAGTATTTT

V: TRBV29-1
size: .
J: TRBJ2-1
D: TRBD1
CDR3: CSVVWDQGARYNEQFF
DNA: TGCAGCGTTGTGTGGGACCAGGGGGCTCGCTACAATGAGCAGTTCTTC

V: TRBV9
size: .
J: TRBJ2-3
D: .
CDR3: CASSANSNTQYF
DNA: TGTGCCAGCAGCGCCAACAGCAATACGCAGTATTTT